This T cell receptor (beta chain) is drawn from a study of response to subunit inactivated influenza vaccine. Findings and limits, study-wide: The authors suggested that few new T cells are recruited per seasonal influenza vaccination.

MiXCR, run by TCRdb on the RT-PCR reads, gives a single entry per CDR3 protein. The data show around 520,000 distinct CDR3 sequences, with roughly 27% seen just once and 1.5% to 2% held by the top ten. V lost 6 bases to trimming and J lost 2 bases; unmatched junction nucleotides: 3. The CDR3 spans 13 residues. On this clonotype: Its antigen is unidentified.

The receptor was isolated from a man aged 45-60 years who received an inactivated influenza vaccine. The gene calls are TRBV12-3 or TRBV12-4 and TRBJ2-7, with 8 bases lining up with TRBD1. The sequencing here drew on CD4+ T cells sorted from PBMCs, taken around 5 days after vaccination. The CDR3 region has the DNA TGTGCCAGCAGACAGGGGGGAGCCTACGAGCAGTACTTC. Translation gives CASRQGGAYEQYF.